A single sample gave rise to the 21 T cell receptor beta chains below, sequenced in a study of radiotherapy plus CTLA-4 blockade in lung cancer. The table came from immunoSEQ multiplex PCR; TCRdb's copy has only in-frame clones and leaves some out. Among under 45,000 clones listed, about four fifths were seen once. The starting material was peripheral blood, obtained from a patient treated with radiotherapy plus ipilimumab. The receptors were gathered from a human donor with non-small cell lung cancer that progressed on radiotherapy plus ipilimumab.

This chain joins TRBV7-9 and TRBJ2-3; D unresolved. This CDR3 has 13 residues. Trimming took off 0 bases at V and 4 bases at J, with 5 bases between the two ends. The germline V gene encodes CDR1 SEHNR and CDR2 FQNEAQ (reference sequence). The CDR3 here is CASSLAYADTQYF. DNA of the CDR3: TGTGCCAGCAGCTTAGCATATGCAGATACGCAGTATTTT. Drawing the rest from reference TRBV7-9 and TRBJ2-3, the complete variable domain is DTGVSQNPRHKITKRGQNVTFRCDPISEHNRLYWYRQTLGQGPEFLTYFQNEAQLEKSRLLSDRFSAERPKGSFSTLEIQRTEQGDSAMYLCASSLAYADTQYFGPGTRLTVL.

This clone was found once. This chain connects TRBV6-5 to TRBJ1-2, with D tentatively TRBD1 (5 bases). Trimming stripped 2 bases from V and 6 bases from J, with 16 bases between. CDR1 and CDR2 from the germline V gene are MNHEY and SVGAGI. CDR3 size: 15 residues. The CDR3 is CASSYKRPGGNGYTF. CDR3 bases: TGTGCCAGCAGTTACAAGAGGCCCGGGGGAAATGGCTACACCTTC.

J is TRBJ2-7 and V is TRBV14, with TRBD2 matching over 10 bases. Germline loops: CDR1 SGHDN, CDR2 FVKESK. The V segment lost 6 bases and the J segment 6 bases; nucleotides outside the gene matches: 5. This CDR3 spans 13 amino acids. The CDR3 DNA sequence: TGTGCCAGCAGAGCTAGCGGGGGAGGCGAGCAGTACTTC. It translates to CASRASGGGEQYF. Filled out from reference TRBV14 and TRBJ2-7, the complete variable domain reads EAGVTQFPSHSVIEKGQTVTLRCDPISGHDNLYWYRRVMGKEIKFLLHFVKESKQDESGMPNNRFLAERTGGTYSTLKVQPAELEDSGVYFCASRASGGGEQYFGPGTRLTVT.

The rearrangement uses TRBV4-1 and TRBJ2-4; 11 bases agree with TRBD1. This CDR3 region has 16 residues. Germline trimming cut 3 bases from V and 6 bases from J; bases unmatched to any gene: 7. CDR1 and CDR2 from the germline V gene are MGHRA and YSYEKL. CDR3 loop: CASSQGTGGSRNIQYF. Here the CDR3 DNA reads TGCGCCAGCAGCCAGGGGACAGGGGGGTCAAGAAACATTCAGTACTTC.

The gene calls are TRBV19 and TRBJ1-1; TRBD1 might be the D (5 bases). Germline CDR1 and CDR2: LNHDA and SQIVND (reference sequence). The CDR3 totals 15 residues. Trimming left V 4 bases short and J 0 bases short, with 12 bases between. The CDR3 nucleotides read TGTGCCAGTAGTACCAACAGGAAAATGAACACTGAAGCTTTCTTT. The encoded protein is CASSTNRKMNTEAFF. The full variable domain, completed using reference TRBV19 and TRBJ1-1, is DGGITQSPKYLFRKEGQNVTLSCEQNLNHDAMYWYRQDPGQGLRLIYYSQIVNDFQKGDIAEGYSVSREKKESFPLTVTSAQKNPTAFYLCASSTNRKMNTEAFFGQGTRLTVV.

The chain is built from TRBV7-3 and TRBJ1-1; 8 bases line up with TRBD1. V shed 5 bases, J shed 3 bases, and the junction held 11 bases outside the gene matches. The CDR3 is made up of 16 amino acids. From germline, CDR1 is SGHTA and CDR2 FQGTGA. The CDR3 nucleotides read TGTGCCAGCAGCCATCCCGGGACAGGAAGGTACACTGAAGCTTTCTTT. Residues: CASSHPGTGRYTEAFF.

V is TRBV20-1 and J is TRBJ1-1, with D maybe TRBD1 (6 bases). The CDR3 loop spans 10 amino acids. The V and J ends lost 5 bases and 7 bases respectively, with 8 bases between them. Germline assignment: CDR1 DFQATT and CDR2 SNEGSKA (reference sequence). This CDR3 is CSAWTVEAFF. CDR3 sequence (DNA): TGCAGTGCTTGGACAGTTGAAGCTTTCTTT.

The V gene is TRBV4-3, the J gene TRBJ1-2, with 7 bases lining up with TRBD1. Per the germline V gene, CDR1 is LGHNA and CDR2 is YSLEER. V lost 1 base to trimming and J lost 0 bases; unmatched junction nucleotides: 5. The CDR3 covers 16 residues. The CDR3 region is CASSQVGTATNYGYTF. For the CDR3, the DNA is TGCGCCAGCAGCCAAGTAGGGACAGCGACTAACTATGGCTACACCTTC.

This chain uses TRBV5-1 with TRBJ1-4; D possibly corresponds to TRBD1 (5 bases). The germline CDR1 and CDR2 sequences are SGHRS and YFSETQ. V dropped 6 bases and J dropped 0 bases, with 12 bases sitting between them. The CDR3 spans 15 residues. The CDR3 nucleotides are TGCGCCAGCAAGAGAGGGGACTCAACTAATGAAAAACTGTTTTTT. It codes for CASKRGDSTNEKLFF.

The chain employs TRBV9 and TRBJ2-7; D unclear. CDR1 is SGDLS, CDR2 YYNGEE, per germline. The V gene lost 0 bases and the J gene lost 4 bases, with 8 bases spanning the gap. The CDR3 has 13 amino acids. The CDR3 bases are TGTGCCAGCAGCGTAGGTATTTTGTACGAGCAGTACTTC. Amino acids: CASSVGILYEQYF.

The rearrangement joins TRBV7-8 to TRBJ2-7; D may be TRBD2 (6 bases). Trimming left V 0 bases short and J 2 bases short, with 11 bases between. This CDR3 spans 15 amino acids. Germline V gives CDR1 SGHVS, CDR2 FQNEAQ. The CDR3 sequence: CASSLAGREAYEQYF. For the CDR3, the DNA is TGTGCCAGCAGCTTAGCCGGCAGGGAGGCCTACGAGCAGTACTTC. Full variable domain (missing parts from reference TRBV7-8 and TRBJ2-7): GAGVSQSPRYKVAKRGQDVALRCDPISGHVSLFWYQQALGQGPEFLTYFQNEAQLDKSGLPSDRFFAERPEGSVSTLKIQRTQQEDSAVYLCASSLAGREAYEQYFGPGTRLTVT.

The rearrangement links TRBV9 to TRBJ1-2; 10 nucleotides line up with TRBD1. Germline loops: CDR1 SGDLS, CDR2 YYNGEE. This CDR3 is built from 15 residues. V gave up 3 bases and J gave up 3 bases; unmatched junction bases: 5. The CDR3: CASSGQGAGDYGYTF. The CDR3 nucleotides are TGTGCCAGCAGCGGACAGGGGGCTGGGGACTATGGCTACACCTTC.

The rearrangement uses TRBV6-5 and TRBJ1-2, with 8 bases fitting TRBD1. From germline, CDR1 is MNHEY and CDR2 SVGAGI. This CDR3 region has 15 residues. V dropped 2 bases and J dropped 6; count of bases not matched to a gene: 8. CDR3 in DNA: TGTGCCAGCAGTTACGGGCAGGGGGCATATGATGGCTACACCTTC. Residues: CASSYGQGAYDGYTF.

The gene calls are TRBV4-1 and TRBJ2-1, with 8 positions matching TRBD2. CDR1 is MGHRA and CDR2 is YSYEKL in the germline V gene. Unmatched junction bases numbered 11, after V lost 2 bases and J lost 2 bases. This CDR3 is built from 18 residues. Here the CDR3 DNA reads TGCGCCAGCAGCCAACCTACCAACGCGGGGGGAGCCTACAATGAGCAGTTCTTC. This translates into CASSQPTNAGGAYNEQFF.

The CDR3 bases are TGTGCCAGCAGCTTCCAGGGGGCGCGGATCGCCTACTTC. Amino acids: CASSFQGARIAYF. V usage is TRBV7-3 and J usage is TRBJ2-7, with TRBD1 identical over 8 bases. Germline CDR1 and CDR2: SGHTA and FQGTGA. The CDR3 consists of 13 residues. After removal of 3 bases from V and 13 bases from J, the junction contained 11 bases not matched to a gene.

The chain is built from TRBV5-1 and TRBJ2-7; 9 bases align to TRBD1. Trimming at V came to 4 bases and at J to 7 bases, leaving 9 bases not matched to a gene. In germline, CDR1 is SGHRS, CDR2 YFSETQ. The CDR3 is 14 residues long. The CDR3 DNA reads TGCGCCAGCAGCACCCGACAGGGGGGCGGAGAGCAGTACTTC. This encodes CASSTRQGGGEQYF.

This sequence joins TRBV9 and TRBJ2-5, with 9 positions matching TRBD2. Losses at the gene ends were 0 bases for V and 3 bases for J; bases not matched to a gene: 9. The CDR3 has 17 residues. Germline CDR1 is SGDLS and CDR2 is YYNGEE. CDR3 sequence reads: CASSVGGGGAYKETQYF. The DNA for the CDR3 is TGTGCCAGCAGCGTAGGGGGCGGGGGGGCGTACAAAGAGACCCAGTACTTC.

The chain links TRBV29-1 to TRBJ2-1; D is ambiguous. V lost 0 bases and J lost 6, with 9 bases in between. The CDR3 totals 13 residues. Germline loops: CDR1 SQVTM, CDR2 ANQGSEA. Here the CDR3 DNA reads TGCAGCGTTGAAGAAGACACCGCCAATGAGCAGTTCTTC. This translates into CSVEEDTANEQFF.

The chain has TRBV10-1 and TRBJ1-5; 9 bases agree with TRBD1. J gave up 6 bases and V 5 bases, and 11 bases lay outside the gene matches. This CDR3 spans 16 amino acids. CDR1 and CDR2 (germline): WNHNN, SYGVQD (reference sequence). The CDR3 here is CASSLIYRGRSQPQHF. CDR3 in DNA: TGCGCCAGCAGTCTTATTTACAGGGGGCGCAGTCAGCCCCAGCATTTT.

The V and J genes are TRBV27 and TRBJ1-5, with D possibly matching TRBD1 (6 bases). CDR3 length equals 15 residues. From germline, CDR1 is MNHEY and CDR2 SMNVEV (reference sequence). V lost 5 bases and J lost 0, with 11 bases in between. CDR3 residues: CASSPGQISNQPQHF. The CDR3 DNA follows: TGTGCCAGCAGTCCCGGACAGATTAGCAATCAGCCCCAGCATTTT.

This chain links TRBV6-5 with TRBJ2-4; 8 bases line up with TRBD1. In germline, CDR1 is MNHEY, CDR2 SVGAGI. This CDR3 has 14 amino acids. After removal of 4 bases from V and 5 bases from J, the junction contained 4 bases not matched to a gene. The DNA for the CDR3 is TGTGCCAGCAGTTGGGACAGGCTGCAAAACATTCAGTACTTC. Its translation is CASSWDRLQNIQYF.